These T cell receptor beta chains were read from a single sample in a study of beta chain features in type 1 diabetes. The data were produced by immunoSEQ multiplex PCR, yet TCRdb's version contains in-frame clones alone and is incomplete. The top ten hold roughly 1.4% of the sample, which has 140,000 to 150,000 clones, about 12% seen once. Sequenced: central memory CD4+ T cells from blood. These receptors were obtained from a man aged 18 to 29 with type 1 diabetes. CDR3s include the opening cysteine and the closing phenylalanine or tryptophan. The D gene is left open where the match is weak. For some rows the clone size is stated as once, few or many, or as a class when expanded; others skip it.

J gene: TRBJ2-5; clone size: many; D gene: TRBD2; V gene: TRBV27; CDR3 DNA: TGTGCCAGCAGTTCCCCTTCGGGGGGGAAAGAGACCCAGTACTTC; CDR3 protein: CASSSPSGGKETQYF
J gene: TRBJ2-5; clone size: .; D gene: .; V gene: TRBV30; CDR3 DNA: TGTGCCTGGAGTGTACGGGTCGAGGGGGGGACCCAGTACTTC; CDR3 protein: CAWSVRVEGGTQYF
J gene: TRBJ1-2; clone size: .; D gene: .; V gene: TRBV7-3; CDR3 DNA: TGTGCCAGCAGCTCCCCACAGGGCTATGGCTACACCTTC; CDR3 protein: CASSSPQGYGYTF
J gene: TRBJ2-1; clone size: few; D gene: TRBD2; V gene: TRBV10-2; CDR3 DNA: TGCGCCAGCAGTGAACGGACTAGCGGGGATTTCTACAATGAGCAGTTCTTC; CDR3 protein: CASSERTSGDFYNEQFF
J gene: TRBJ1-6; clone size: few; D gene: .; V gene: TRBV4-1; CDR3 DNA: TGCGCCAGCAGCCAAACCGACGGACGAGGCAGGCACTTT; CDR3 protein: CASSQTDGRGRHF
J gene: TRBJ2-1; clone size: few; D gene: TRBD2; V gene: TRBV7-9; CDR3 DNA: TGTGCCAGCAGCTTATCTTCCGGACTAGCGGGTCGTAATGAGCAGTTCTTC; CDR3 protein: CASSLSSGLAGRNEQFF
J gene: TRBJ2-1; clone size: few; D gene: TRBD2; V gene: TRBV14; CDR3 DNA: TGTGCCAGCAGCCGGACTAGCGGAGGGACTGAGCAGTTCTTC; CDR3 protein: CASSRTSGGTEQFF
J gene: TRBJ2-1; clone size: .; D gene: TRBD2; V gene: TRBV5-1; CDR3 DNA: TGCGCCAGCAGCTACGGACTAGCAAATGAGCAGTTCTTC; CDR3 protein: CASSYGLANEQFF
J gene: TRBJ2-7; clone size: few; D gene: .; V gene: TRBV10-3; CDR3 DNA: TGTGCCATCAGTGACTACAGGGATCCCTACGAGCAGTACTTC; CDR3 protein: CAISDYRDPYEQYF
J gene: TRBJ1-2; clone size: .; D gene: TRBD1; V gene: TRBV30; CDR3 DNA: TGTGCCTCCTCCGGGACAGGGATAGGAGGCTACACCTTC; CDR3 protein: CASSGTGIGGYTF
J gene: TRBJ2-1; clone size: many; D gene: TRBD2; V gene: TRBV4-1; CDR3 DNA: TGCGCCAGCAGCCCAACTAGCGGGGCCTCCTACAATGAGCAGTTCTTC; CDR3 protein: CASSPTSGASYNEQFF
J gene: TRBJ2-3; clone size: few; D gene: .; V gene: TRBV27; CDR3 DNA: TGTGCCAGCAGTCTCACCGGGGACGGCCGTAGATCTTCAGATACGCAGTATTTT; CDR3 protein: CASSLTGDGRRSSDTQYF
J gene: TRBJ1-2; clone size: few; D gene: .; V gene: TRBV7-9; CDR3 DNA: TGTGCCAGCAGCCGCGACACCCCCTATGGCTACACCTTC; CDR3 protein: CASSRDTPYGYTF
J gene: TRBJ2-1; clone size: few; D gene: .; V gene: TRBV27; CDR3 DNA: TGTGCCAGCAGGGAAATGGGGAGTGGGTCAAATGAGCAGTTCTTC; CDR3 protein: CASREMGSGSNEQFF
J gene: TRBJ1-1; clone size: .; D gene: .; V gene: TRBV7-9; CDR3 DNA: TGTGCCAGCAGCTTAATCACTGAAGCTTTCTTT; CDR3 protein: CASSLITEAFF
J gene: TRBJ1-2; clone size: .; D gene: .; V gene: TRBV6-6; CDR3 DNA: TGTGCCAGCAGTTACGACCCCAGGGACAATGGCTACACCTTC; CDR3 protein: CASSYDPRDNGYTF
J gene: TRBJ2-3; clone size: .; D gene: .; V gene: TRBV28; CDR3 DNA: TGTGCCAGCAGTTACGGGGGAGACACAGATACGCAGTATTTT; CDR3 protein: CASSYGGDTDTQYF
J gene: TRBJ1-4; clone size: .; D gene: .; V gene: TRBV5-1; CDR3 DNA: TGCGCCAGCAGCTTGGAGGGGGTCCCTCTTAATGAAAAACTGTTTTTT; CDR3 protein: CASSLEGVPLNEKLFF
J gene: TRBJ1-6; clone size: few; D gene: .; V gene: TRBV6-5; CDR3 DNA: TGTGCCAGCAGTTACTCCCTGTTTAATTCACCCCTCCACTTT; CDR3 protein: CASSYSLFNSPLHF
J gene: TRBJ1-6; clone size: many; D gene: TRBD1; V gene: TRBV9; CDR3 DNA: TGTGCCAGCAGCGTATCTTGGGACAGGGGATTGTCACCCCTCCACTTT; CDR3 protein: CASSVSWDRGLSPLHF